The present T cell receptor beta chain was sequenced within a study of T-cell memory formation after mild COVID-19. Findings and caveats of the study: Largely, contracting CD4+ clones fell within CM and EM, and contracting CD8+ clones within EMRA.

One entry per CDR3 protein, called by TCRdb with MiXCR from the 5' RACE reads. Among fewer than 140,000 distinct CDR3 sequences listed, 9.5% to 15% were seen once. There are 19 residues in the CDR3. The trim removed 3 bases at V and 0 bases at J, leaving 14 bases unmatched. Germline loops: CDR1 SGHAT, CDR2 FQNNGV. A word on this clonotype: The antigen is not known.

The chain carries TRBV11-2 and TRBJ2-1; 7 positions match TRBD2. The sequence derives from an adult woman who had mild COVID-19 (a few samples of this study predate the infection). Cell type and time point are not known. The source material was PBMCs or a T cell subset sorted from them (not recorded which). The CDR3 DNA follows: TGTGCCAGCAGCTTCCATTCGGGGCTAGCGGTTAGCTCCTACAATGAGCAGTTCTTC. It yields the protein CASSFHSGLAVSSYNEQFF. Based on the CDR3 plus reference TRBV11-2 and TRBJ2-1, the full variable domain is EAGVAQSPRYKIIEKRQSVAFWCNPISGHATLYWYQQILGQGPKLLIQFQNNGVVDDSQLPKDRFSAERLKGVDSTLKIQPAKLEDSAVYLCASSFHSGLAVSSYNEQFFGPGTRLTVL.